The 22 T cell receptor beta chains presented below share a single source sample, sequenced in a study of OX40 agonist ivuxolimab in advanced cancers. The library came from the immunoSEQ multiplex PCR assay. TCRdb holds this immuneACCESS table with in-frame rearrangements only. Some clones are missing; in checked studies, unresolved V genes explain under half, and the rest has no known cause. The table for this sample lists 50,000 to 85,000 clones; roughly 90% of them were counted only once. The ten largest make up about 2% of the sample. Source: CD4+ or CD8+ T cells sorted from blood, taken in a trial of the OX40 agonist ivuxolimab. The receptors come from an adult with an advanced solid tumor such as melanoma, head and neck, liver or kidney cancer.

The chain employs TRBV28 and TRBJ1-4; D may be TRBD1 (6 bases). Trimming stripped 5 bases from V and 15 bases from J, with 10 bases between. CDR3 length equals 10 residues. Germline V gives CDR1 MDHEN, CDR2 SYDVKM. This CDR3 is CASSRDTMFF. The CDR3 region has the DNA TGTGCCAGCAGTCGGGACACTATGTTTTTT.

This clone was seen more than once but under ten times. CDR3 bases: TGTGCCAGCAGGGGGACTACTACCCACGTTCAGTACTTC. It translates to CASRGTTTHVQYF. V is TRBV6-5 and J is TRBJ2-4; 7 nucleotides match TRBD2. The germline CDR1 and CDR2 sequences are MNHEY and SVGAGI. The CDR3 spans 13 residues. Trimming took 6 bases from V and 11 from J; bases not matched to a gene: 10.

This clone was seen a handful of times. The V gene is TRBV10-3, the J gene TRBJ1-5; the D is unclear. CDR1 and CDR2 (germline): ENHRY, SYGVKD. The CDR3 runs to 14 residues. Deletions cut 3 bases from V and 4 bases from J, with 10 bases between. The CDR3 DNA sequence: TGTGCCATCAGTGATACCGAGGGTAATCAGCCCCAGCATTTT. Amino acid sequence: CAISDTEGNQPQHF.

About this clone itself: The same CDR3 also results from other DNA sequences found in this sample. J is TRBJ2-5 and V is TRBV5-1, with D hard to call. This CDR3 contains 12 residues. The germline V gene encodes CDR1 SGHRS and CDR2 YFSETQ. Trimming left V 0 bases short and J 4 bases short, with 4 bases between. As DNA, the CDR3 is TGCGCCAGCAGCTTGGCGGGAGAGACCCAGTACTTC. This codes for CASSLAGETQYF.

V is TRBV4-3 and J is TRBJ1-6; D unresolved. Germline V gene lookup returns CDR1 LGHNA and CDR2 YSLEER. V was pared by 3 bases and J by 0 bases, with 12 bases between. The CDR3 consists of 17 residues. The CDR3 sequence: CASSQGLASSYNSPLHF. The CDR3 nucleotides are TGCGCCAGCAGCCAGGGTTTAGCGAGCTCCTATAATTCACCCCTCCACTTT.

The chain recombines TRBV6-6 with TRBJ1-5; 9 bases are shared with TRBD1. V lost 5 bases to trimming and J lost 7 bases; unmatched junction nucleotides: 3. From germline, CDR1 is MNHNY and CDR2 SVGAGI (reference sequence). The CDR3 covers 13 residues. CDR3 in DNA: TGTGCCAGCAGTACAGGGGGCGAACAGCCCCAGCATTTT. It specifies CASSTGGEQPQHF.

This clone came up once. The chain carries TRBV9 and TRBJ1-1; 8 nucleotides match TRBD1. With 3 bases clipped from V and 5 bases from J, the junction kept 9 bases outside the gene matches. Looked up from germline, CDR1 is SGDLS and CDR2 is YYNGEE. The CDR3 has 15 amino acids. This CDR3 reads CASSARQGAGTEAFF. Written as DNA, the CDR3 is TGTGCCAGCAGCGCCAGGCAGGGGGCTGGGACTGAAGCTTTCTTT.

In its sample, this clone was seen once. The CDR3 spells CASSQERTATYGYTF. The CDR3, as DNA: TGCGCCAGCAGCCAAGAACGGACAGCGACCTATGGCTACACCTTC. This sequence joins TRBV4-1 and TRBJ1-2; tentatively, D is TRBD1 (6 bases). V was clipped by 0 bases and J by 4 bases, with 12 bases between them. The CDR3 is made up of 15 amino acids. The germline CDR1 and CDR2 sequences are MGHRA and YSYEKL.

The V and J genes are TRBV6-5 and TRBJ1-2, with TRBD1 identical over 7 bases. V dropped 6 bases and J dropped 4; count of bases not matched to a gene: 11. The CDR3 covers 15 residues. The germline CDR1 and CDR2 sequences are MNHEY and SVGAGI. The CDR3 here is CASRLTPQGTYGYTF. CDR3 nucleotide sequence: TGTGCCAGCAGATTAACACCACAGGGGACCTATGGCTACACCTTC.

The table lists this clone with a count of one. The chain links TRBV5-1 to TRBJ1-1; perhaps TRBD1 as D (5 bases). Germline V gives CDR1 SGHRS, CDR2 YFSETQ. The CDR3 loop spans 14 amino acids. V dropped 2 bases and J dropped 1 base, with 9 bases sitting between them. The chain's CDR3 is CASSLTGPNTEAFF. The CDR3 DNA follows: TGCGCCAGCAGCTTAACGGGACCGAACACTGAAGCTTTCTTT.

This clone was seen just once. This rearrangement joins TRBV2 to TRBJ2-1; 9 bases are a match to TRBD1. The CDR3 length is 14 residues. The V segment lost 7 bases and the J segment 2 bases; nucleotides outside the gene matches: 3. The germline V gene has CDR1 SNHLY and CDR2 FYNNEI. This chain's CDR3 is CASIRQGAYNEQFF. Written as DNA, the CDR3 is TGTGCCAGCATTAGACAGGGGGCCTACAATGAGCAGTTCTTC.

The rearrangement links TRBV27 to TRBJ2-2; D is undetermined. Deletions cut 5 bases from V and 4 bases from J, with 8 bases between. Germline V gene sequence: CDR1 MNHEY, CDR2 SMNVEV (reference sequence). The length of the CDR3 is 13 residues. The CDR3 protein is CASSPSVTGELFF. CDR3 DNA: TGTGCCAGCAGTCCCTCGGTCACCGGGGAGCTGTTTTTT.

V gene TRBV9 combines with J gene TRBJ2-4; 8 nucleotides agree with TRBD2. Germline lookup yields CDR1 SGDLS and CDR2 YYNGEE. The CDR3 is 14 amino acids. V lost 2 bases, J lost 6 bases, and 4 bases stayed unmatched. For the CDR3, the DNA is TGTGCCAGCAGCGTCGGGAGGGACCGAAACATTCAGTACTTC. It encodes CASSVGRDRNIQYF.

This chain connects TRBV19 to TRBJ1-2; no clear D gene. The germline V gene encodes CDR1 LNHDA and CDR2 SQIVND (reference sequence). With 7 bases removed from V and 4 bases from J, the gap between germline ends came to 13 bases. This CDR3 contains 13 residues. CDR3 in amino acids: CASMQVGGYGYTF. In DNA, the CDR3 is TGTGCCAGTATGCAGGTAGGAGGCTATGGCTACACCTTC.

As to this clone: The junction shows a germline mismatch at one end, possibly a read error. J is TRBJ1-2 and V is TRBV5-6, with 7 bases that match TRBD1. This CDR3 spans 13 amino acids. Germline values: CDR1 SGHDT, CDR2 YYEEEE. The CDR3: CASSLFRDSGGSF. In DNA form, the CDR3 reads TGTGCCAGCAGCTTGTTCCGGGACAGCGGGGGCTCTTTC.

V gene TRBV11-1 combines with J gene TRBJ2-5, with 8 bases fitting TRBD2. CDR1 and CDR2 from the germline V gene are SGHAT and FQDESV (reference sequence). This CDR3 is built from 14 residues. J was trimmed by 2 bases and V by 5 bases; bases with no gene match: 4. The CDR3, as DNA: TGTGCCAGCAGCCCCCAGCGGGGGCAAGAGACCCAGTACTTC. As protein: CASSPQRGQETQYF.

This rearrangement joins TRBV14 to TRBJ1-2; 7 bases map to TRBD1. Trimming removed 3 bases from V and 4 bases from J; junction bases left unmatched: 2. CDR3 length equals 13 residues. The germline CDR1 and CDR2 sequences are SGHDN and FVKESK. DNA for the CDR3: TGTGCCAGCAGCCAGGGACAGTCCTATGGCTACACCTTC. Translating it yields CASSQGQSYGYTF. Supplemented by reference TRBV14 and TRBJ1-2, the full variable domain reads EAGVTQFPSHSVIEKGQTVTLRCDPISGHDNLYWYRRVMGKEIKFLLHFVKESKQDESGMPNNRFLAERTGGTYSTLKVQPAELEDSGVYFCASSQGQSYGYTFGSGTRLTVV.

V and J are TRBV27 and TRBJ1-2; D unresolved. This CDR3 is built from 13 residues. Per the germline V gene, CDR1 is MNHEY and CDR2 is SMNVEV (reference sequence). V lost 9 bases and J 8 bases, leaving 19 bases between the germline ends. The CDR3 protein is CASWFPGGWGYTF. CDR3 bases: TGTGCCAGTTGGTTTCCGGGCGGGTGGGGCTACACCTTC.

The gene calls are TRBV10-2 and TRBJ2-7; 8 positions match TRBD1. This CDR3 is 14 amino acids long. V dropped 6 bases and J dropped 3; count of bases not matched to a gene: 7. Germline V gene sequence: CDR1 WSHSY, CDR2 SAAADI. CDR3 region: CASRAGGPFYEQYF. CDR3 bases: TGCGCCAGCAGAGCAGGGGGCCCTTTCTACGAGCAGTACTTC.

The V and J genes are TRBV27 and TRBJ1-2, with a weak D call TRBD1 (6 bases). The CDR3 spans 12 residues. The V gene's germline CDR1 is MNHEY and CDR2 SMNVEV (reference sequence). V shed 3 bases and J shed 11 bases, with 13 bases lying between them. Written as DNA, the CDR3 is TGTGCCAGCAGTTTTCTCCAGGGGCAATACACCTTC. Amino acid sequence: CASSFLQGQYTF.

The chain carries TRBV21-1 and TRBJ2-5; the DNA was not used to check the table's D call, TRBD1. With the DNA end fitting TRBJ2-7 better, the J assignment may be wrong. TRBV21-1 is shown as a pseudogene. This CDR3 spans 16 amino acids. In DNA, the CDR3 is TGTGCCAGAACCAAACCCTATTTGGGGCCCCTCTACGAGCAGTACTTC. It translates to CARTKPYLGPLYEQYF.

This clone came up once. The DNA for the CDR3 is TGTGCCAGTAGGGGGACAGCAAGTGCAACTAATGAAAAACTGTTTTTT. It translates to CASRGTASATNEKLFF. The chain combines TRBV19 with TRBJ1-4; 7 bases map to TRBD1. Germline trimming cut 6 bases from V and 0 bases from J; bases unmatched to any gene: 7. This CDR3 spans 16 amino acids. The V gene's germline CDR1 is LNHDA and CDR2 SQIVND (reference sequence).